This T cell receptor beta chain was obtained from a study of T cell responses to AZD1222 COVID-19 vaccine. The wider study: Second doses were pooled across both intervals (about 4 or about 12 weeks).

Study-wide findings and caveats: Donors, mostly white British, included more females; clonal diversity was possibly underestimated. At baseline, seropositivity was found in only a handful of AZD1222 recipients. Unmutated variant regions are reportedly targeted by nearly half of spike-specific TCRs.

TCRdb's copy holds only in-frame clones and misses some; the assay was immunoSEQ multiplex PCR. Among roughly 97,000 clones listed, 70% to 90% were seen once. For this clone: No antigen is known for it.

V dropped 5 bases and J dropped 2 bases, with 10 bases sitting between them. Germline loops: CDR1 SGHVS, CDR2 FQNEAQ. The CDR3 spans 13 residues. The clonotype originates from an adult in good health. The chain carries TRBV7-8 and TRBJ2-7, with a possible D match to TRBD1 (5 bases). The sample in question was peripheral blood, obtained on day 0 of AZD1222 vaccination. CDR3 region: CASSPDIPYEQYF. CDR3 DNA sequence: TGTGCCAGCAGCCCGGACATCCCCTACGAGCAGTACTTC.